The present TCR beta chain was sequenced within a study of control samples from healthy donors and cancer patients. Sequencing was performed with immunoSEQ multiplex PCR; in TCRdb, only in-frame clones are kept and a portion is missing. Among around 67,000 clones listed, roughly 87% were seen once. Germline V gene data show CDR1 as SGHTA and CDR2 as FQGNSA. The CDR3 is 14 amino acids. Comment on this clone: At one end the junction does not follow the germline gene, possibly because of a read error. This sample includes further DNA sequences coding for the same CDR3.

The receptor comes from a man in his 60s with colorectal cancer. The chain uses TRBV7-2 and TRBJ2-3; D not certain. Material for sequencing was PBMCs. The CDR3 is CASSLATLKDTQYF. The CDR3 DNA is TGTGCCAGTAGCTTAGCCACGTTAAAAGATACGCAGTATTTT.